This TCR beta chain appears in the sequencing data of a study of graft-versus-host responses after intestinal transplantation. Whole-study context: Recipients obtained multivisceral, liver-intestinal, or isolated intestinal transplants. Recipients across the board were started on anti-thymocyte globulin induction, then kept on tacrolimus and steroids for around three years. Study results and caveats: The recipient marrow held GvH clones, and some of them showed up first in ileum or blood.

This clone has a single count. Its antigen remains unknown. The table came from immunoSEQ multiplex PCR; TCRdb's copy has only in-frame clones and leaves some out. The sample includes around 14,000 clones, around 95% seen only once; the top ten take about 0.75%. CDR1 is MGHRA, CDR2 YSYEKL, per germline. The CDR3 loop spans 13 amino acids. V was cut by 0 bases and J by 6 bases, with 6 bases left in between. Here the sequenced sample was PBMCs, taken 9 days after transplant. V and J are TRBV4-1 and TRBJ1-5; D remains ambiguous. The TCR originated in a human patient who received an intestinal transplant, so some T cells may come from the graft donor. This CDR3 is CASSQDYGQPQHF. DNA for the CDR3: TGCGCCAGCAGCCAAGATTATGGTCAGCCCCAGCATTTT.